This T cell receptor beta chain came from a study of shared clonotypes between healthy human individuals. The V end lost 0 bases, the J end lost 8 bases, and 11 bases lay between the germline ends. The germline V gene encodes CDR1 SGHDN and CDR2 FVKESK. This CDR3 is built from 14 residues. Study observations and caveats: Researchers found naive subsets generally carried larger estimated richness than memory subsets. Sorted-subset sequencing was shown by rarefaction to be incomplete despite large depth.

As for this clone: Antigen: not known.

CD45RO negativity and positive selection for CCR7 defined naive CD8 cells, a population that excluded terminally differentiated effector memory CD45RA+ cells. The test was conducted at deep level. Original analysis: Junction-only sequences without quality scores came from ImmunoSEQ, so filtering differed. Clones were sequenced by immunoSEQ multiplex PCR, and TCRdb holds only the in-frame ones, with some missing. V, J and clone size were drawn from that table, and D and trimming were deduced from the DNA. Of 550,000 to 750,000 clones listed, just under 97% are singletons. The chain uses TRBV14 and TRBJ2-1; the D is unclear. The sequenced sample consisted of naive CD8+ T cells sorted from blood. The source of this sequence is a woman aged 25 to 39 in good health. In nucleotides, the CDR3 is TGTGCCAGCAGCCAAGAGAGGATAATCGATGAGCAGTTCTTC. Translated: CASSQERIIDEQFF.